This T cell receptor beta chain was profiled in a study of T cell clusters in autoimmune cytopenias. This clonotype is medium-sized (0.01 to 0.1%) by frequency. Looked up from germline, CDR1 is MNHNS and CDR2 is SASEGT. There are 14 residues in the CDR3. Each sample's input was about 270 ng genomic DNA, 30,000 to 45,000 genome equivalents. Multiplex touch-down PCR amplified TRB using TRB-A and TRB-B pools in one tube. From its re-call of the multiplex PCR reads, TCRdb lists each CDR3 protein once, without DNA. This repertoire includes 4,200 or so distinct CDR3 sequences. This sample was shared with a second study, whose subject was T cell repertoires in aging, cancer and after chemotherapy.

Specimen: peripheral blood. This receptor was taken from a human donor in good health. This chain connects TRBV6-1 to TRBJ2-7; TCRdb designates TRBD1, a call that cannot be tested without DNA. The CDR3 reads CARFGQAYSYEQYF.